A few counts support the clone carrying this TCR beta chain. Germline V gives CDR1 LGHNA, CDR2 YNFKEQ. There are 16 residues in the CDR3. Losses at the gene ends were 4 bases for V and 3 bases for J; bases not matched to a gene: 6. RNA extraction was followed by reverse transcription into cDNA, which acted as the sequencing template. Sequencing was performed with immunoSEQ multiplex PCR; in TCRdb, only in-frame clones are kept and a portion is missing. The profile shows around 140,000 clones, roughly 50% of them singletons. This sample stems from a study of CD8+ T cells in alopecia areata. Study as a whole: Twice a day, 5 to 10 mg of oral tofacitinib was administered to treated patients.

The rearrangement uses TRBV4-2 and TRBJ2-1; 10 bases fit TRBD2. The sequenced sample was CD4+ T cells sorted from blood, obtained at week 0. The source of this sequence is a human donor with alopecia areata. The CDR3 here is CASSRLPSGGYNEQFF. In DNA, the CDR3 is TGTGCCAGCAGCCGCCTTCCTAGCGGGGGCTACAATGAGCAGTTCTTC.